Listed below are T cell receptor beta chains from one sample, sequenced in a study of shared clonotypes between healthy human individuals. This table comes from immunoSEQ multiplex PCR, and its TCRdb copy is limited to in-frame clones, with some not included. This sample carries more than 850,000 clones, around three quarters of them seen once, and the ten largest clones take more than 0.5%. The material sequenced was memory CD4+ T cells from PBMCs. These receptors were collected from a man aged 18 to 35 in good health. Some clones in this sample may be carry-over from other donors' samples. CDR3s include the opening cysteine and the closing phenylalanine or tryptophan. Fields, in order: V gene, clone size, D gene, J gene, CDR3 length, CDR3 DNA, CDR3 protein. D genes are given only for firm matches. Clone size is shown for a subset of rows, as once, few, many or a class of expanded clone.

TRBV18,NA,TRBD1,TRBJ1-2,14,TGTGCCAGCTCACCTGGACAGGGAGACTTTGGCTACACCTTC,CASSPGQGDFGYTF
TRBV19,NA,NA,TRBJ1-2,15,TGTGCCAGTAGCCTTATTAGAGGTAACCTCTATGGCTACACCTTC,CASSLIRGNLYGYTF
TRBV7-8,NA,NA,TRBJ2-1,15,TGTGCCAGCAGCTTAGAAGACCCCGACTACTATGAGCAGTTCTTC,CASSLEDPDYYEQFF
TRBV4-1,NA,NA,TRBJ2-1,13,TGCGCCAGCAGCCAAGGGGGGGCTAGCGGCCAGTTCTTC,CASSQGGASGQFF
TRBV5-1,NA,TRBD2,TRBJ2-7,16,TGCGCCAGCAGCAGAGGACTAGCGGGAGTCGTCGACGAGCAGTACTTC,CASSRGLAGVVDEQYF
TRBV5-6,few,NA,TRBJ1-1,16,TGTGCCACTCGCCGAATTAGTGCAGGGCTCAACACTGAAGCTTTCTTT,CATRRISAGLNTEAFF
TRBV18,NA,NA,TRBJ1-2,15,TGTGCCAGCTCACCACCACCTAGCCAGGGGATAGGCTACACCTTC,CASSPPPSQGIGYTF
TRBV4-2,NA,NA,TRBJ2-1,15,TGTGCCAGCAGCCCATCCGAGGGGGCGGGAAAAGAGCAGTTCTTC,CASSPSEGAGKEQFF
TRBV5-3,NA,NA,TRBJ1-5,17,TGTGCCAGAAGCATACCGACGGAGTACCCTAGCAATCAGCCCCAGCATTTT,CARSIPTEYPSNQPQHF
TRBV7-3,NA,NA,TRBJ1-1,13,TGTGCCAGCAGCCTAGATTCGAACACTGAAGCTTTCTTT,CASSLDSNTEAFF
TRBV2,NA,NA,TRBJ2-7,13,TGTGCCAGCAGTGGGCAGACCCCCTACGAGCAGTACTTC,CASSGQTPYEQYF
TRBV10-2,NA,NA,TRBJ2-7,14,TGCGCCAGCAGCATACCGGACTACCTCTACGAGCAGTACTTC,CASSIPDYLYEQYF
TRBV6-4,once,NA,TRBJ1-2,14,TGTGCCAGCAGTGAGCAAGGCTTCGGTGGTGGCTACACCTTC,CASSEQGFGGGYTF
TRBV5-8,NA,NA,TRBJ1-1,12,TGTGCCAGCAGCTTGGGAAACGGACGGTGGGTCTTT,CASSLGNGRWVF
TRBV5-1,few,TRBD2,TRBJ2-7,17,TGCGCCAGCAGCTTGAACTTCGGGACTAGCGGGACCTACGAGCAGTACTTC,CASSLNFGTSGTYEQYF
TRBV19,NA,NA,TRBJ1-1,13,TGTGCCAGTAAGTCTATAGGGAACACTGAAGCTTTCTTT,CASKSIGNTEAFF
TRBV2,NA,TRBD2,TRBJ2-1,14,TGTGCCAGCATGACTAGCGGGAGGGGGAATGAGCAGTTCTTC,CASMTSGRGNEQFF
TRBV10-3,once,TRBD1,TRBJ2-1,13,TGTGCCATCAGCCCCGGACAGGGCCATGAGCAGTTCTTC,CAISPGQGHEQFF
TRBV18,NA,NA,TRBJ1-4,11,TGTGCCAGCTCCGAGGGTGAAAAACTGTTTTTT,CASSEGEKLFF
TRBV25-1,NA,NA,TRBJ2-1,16,TGTGCCAGCAGTGACTTTCTCAGGAGCTCCTACAATGAGCAGTTCTTC,CASSDFLRSSYNEQFF
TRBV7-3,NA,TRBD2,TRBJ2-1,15,TGTGCCAGCAGGTCTAGCGGGAGCTCCTACAATGAGCAGTTCTTC,CASRSSGSSYNEQFF
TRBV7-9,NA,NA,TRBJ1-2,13,TGTGCCAGCAGCCGAATCCTCACCCATGGCTACACCTTC,CASSRILTHGYTF
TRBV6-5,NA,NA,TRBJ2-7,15,TGTGCCAGCAGTTACACTGCGGGACCGTCCTACGAGCAGTACTTC,CASSYTAGPSYEQYF
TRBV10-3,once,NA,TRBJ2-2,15,TGTGCCATCAGTGGGACGGACAGGAACACCGGGGAGCTGTTTTTT,CAISGTDRNTGELFF
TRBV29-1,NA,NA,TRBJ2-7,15,TGCAGCGTTGACAGGCTCAAGGACGGAATCTACGAGCAGTACTTC,CSVDRLKDGIYEQYF
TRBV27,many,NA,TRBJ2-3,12,TGTGCCAGCAGTCCCAACACAGATACGCAGTATTTT,CASSPNTDTQYF
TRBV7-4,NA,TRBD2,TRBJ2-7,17,TGTGCCAGCAGCGAGAGGGCAGGGGGTAAGCGGGAGGGCGAGCAGTACTTC,CASSERAGGKREGEQYF
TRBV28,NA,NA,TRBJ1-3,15,TGTGCCAGCACCTCCCCAGGGGCGTCTGGAAACACCATATATTTT,CASTSPGASGNTIYF
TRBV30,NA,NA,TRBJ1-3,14,TGTGCCAGAACCGGGGCCCGCGGTGGAAACACCATATATTTT,CARTGARGGNTIYF